This record looks at one T cell receptor (beta chain) sequence and its context. As yet, its antigen is unknown. Profiled with immunoSEQ multiplex PCR; TCRdb holds only in-frame clones, not every one. The table shows 2 million to 2.5 million clones, with about 92% occurring only once. V shed 5 bases and J 3 bases; nucleotides not matched to a gene: 1. Germline V gene sequence: CDR1 LNHDA, CDR2 SQIVND (reference sequence). The CDR3 spans 14 residues. This sample is part of a study of shared clonotypes between healthy human individuals. Study-level results: Inspection by rarefaction showed sorted-subset sequencing to be incomplete despite large depth. Sequencing depth was expected to affect clonotype sharing among donors.

Positive CCR7 selection of CD45RO-negative cells yielded the naive CD8 cells, and terminally differentiated effector memory CD45RA+ cells were excluded. The donor cohort consisted entirely of Caucasian adults residing in Nashville, Tennessee. V is TRBV19 and J is TRBJ2-2; 9 bases align to TRBD1. This receptor was identified in a man in his late teens or twenties in good health. Some clones in this sample may be carry-over from other donors' samples. Material: naive CD8+ T cells from PBMCs. CDR3 protein: CASSRTGDTGELFF. DNA of the CDR3: TGTGCCAGTAGTCGGACAGGGGACACCGGGGAGCTGTTTTTT. Filled out from reference TRBV19 and TRBJ2-2, the complete variable domain reads DGGITQSPKYLFRKEGQNVTLSCEQNLNHDAMYWYRQDPGQGLRLIYYSQIVNDFQKGDIAEGYSVSREKKESFPLTVTSAQKNPTAFYLCASSRTGDTGELFFGEGSRLTVL.